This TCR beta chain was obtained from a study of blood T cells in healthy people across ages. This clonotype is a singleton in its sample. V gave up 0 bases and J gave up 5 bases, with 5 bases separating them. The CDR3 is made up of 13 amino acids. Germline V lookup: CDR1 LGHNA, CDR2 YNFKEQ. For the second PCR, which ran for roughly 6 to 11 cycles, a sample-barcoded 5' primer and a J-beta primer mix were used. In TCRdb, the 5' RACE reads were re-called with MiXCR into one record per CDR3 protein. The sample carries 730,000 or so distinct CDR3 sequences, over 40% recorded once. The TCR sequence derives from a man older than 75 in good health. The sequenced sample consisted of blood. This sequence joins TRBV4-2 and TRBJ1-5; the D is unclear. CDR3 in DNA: TGTGCCAGCAGCCAAGATCAGGATCAGCCCCAGCATTTT. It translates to CASSQDQDQPQHF.